The rows below give T cell receptor beta chains drawn from one sample of a study of PD-1 blockade in classical Hodgkin lymphoma. The data were produced by immunoSEQ multiplex PCR, yet TCRdb's version contains in-frame clones alone and is incomplete. Here the sample spans 100,000 or so clones, approximately 89% being singletons. Specimen: peripheral blood mononuclear cells (PBMCs), collected before the fourth cycle of nivolumab. All receptors come from a human donor with classical Hodgkin lymphoma. The conserved cysteine and the conserved F or W are not part of the CDR3 here. The size of a clone is reported for some rows only, either as once, few or many, or as a class for expanded clones.

>-|14|TRBJ2-7|TRBV5-5
ASSFNDRDYSYEQY
>-|19|TRBJ2-6|TRBV19
ASSIQPGGGHTGSGANVLT
>once|11|TRBJ1-1|TRBV7-9
ASRSTENTEAF
>once|11|TRBJ2-7|TRBV7-9
ASSSDRVGEQY
>once|13|TRBJ2-5|TRBV14
ASSPRLAGGETQY
>-|16|TRBJ2-6|TRBV25-1
ASSERQSGAYGANVLT
>once|16|TRBJ2-1|TRBV5-1
ASSPWTSGTDLYNEQF
>-|14|TRBJ2-1|TRBV4-1
ATSNEAGAVGNEQF
>-|13|TRBJ1-5|TRBV2
ASSVGLRTGQPQH
>-|12|TRBJ2-6|TRBV11-3
ASSPRSGANVLT
>-|11|TRBJ2-1|TRBV5-4
ASSTTRANEQF
>-|15|TRBJ2-5|TRBV7-8
ASTLGRLAALGETQY
>-|14|TRBJ1-1|TRBV21-1
ASSNVGRQGTKEAF
>-|13|TRBJ1-2|TRBV5-5
ASSRGSGRDDGYT
>-|13|TRBJ2-4|TRBV5-1
ASSLEPAGINIQY
>once|10|TRBJ2-2|TRBV11-2
ASSGGVGELF
>-|15|TRBJ2-5|TRBV10-2
ASSERLAGGPGETQY
>-|12|TRBJ2-7|TRBV27
ASSLMGGYYEQY
>-|10|TRBJ1-4|TRBV5-4
ASSLLNEKLF
>-|15|TRBJ1-3|TRBV9
ASSAWDSFDSGNTIY
>-|13|TRBJ2-1|TRBV4-3
ASSYDRQGYNEQF
>-|11|TRBJ2-7|TRBV6-6
ATLQGQGNEQY
>-|12|TRBJ2-3|TRBV5-4
ASSLRTSTDTQY
>once|12|TRBJ1-1|TRBV10-1
ASSEAGDGTEAF
>once|12|TRBJ2-5|TRBV5-4
ASSPGGTSETQY
>-|13|TRBJ2-7|TRBV7-9
ASSPPEGGTYEQY
>-|16|TRBJ2-7|TRBV30
AWNPYRRLSNFSYEQY
>-|10|TRBJ1-3|TRBV5-6
ASSSTLNTIY
>once|12|TRBJ2-5|TRBV2
ASSSIGVQETQY
>-|12|TRBJ2-5|TRBV5-1
ASTQWDGSKPQY
>-|14|TRBJ2-7|TRBV7-8
ASSSTGYGSSYEQY
>-|15|TRBJ2-2|TRBV2
ASSEGFGRALTGELF
>-|15|TRBJ2-6|TRBV11-2
ASSLGSRSSGANVLT
>-|12|TRBJ1-4|TRBV10-3
ATSGAATNEKLF
>-|13|TRBJ2-7|TRBV5-1
ASSFSGTGSYEQY
>-|14|TRBJ2-1|TRBV6-5
ASSYLRTSGSGEQF
>-|10|TRBJ2-5|TRBV28
AIQTGIQTQY
>-|13|TRBJ2-2|TRBV28
ASSVYGVWTGELF
>-|15|TRBJ2-2|TRBV10-3
AISVAESRGWAGELF
>-|13|TRBJ2-7|TRBV19
ASSISGLARHEQY
>-|13|TRBJ1-2|TRBV4-2
ASSQSEGGDYGYT
>-|12|TRBJ2-5|TRBV4-1
ASSQGGVQETQY
>-|13|TRBJ1-1|TRBV6-5
ASTYWAGGNTEAF
>-|13|TRBJ1-1|TRBV11-2
ASSLGTGVNTEAF
>-|13|TRBJ2-7|TRBV5-4
ASSQATGVAYEQY
>-|13|TRBJ1-1|TRBV5-1
ASSPGTGKDTEAF
>-|12|TRBJ2-7|TRBV9
ASSVQGKPYEQY
>once|10|TRBJ2-7|TRBV28
ASSLTAYEQY
>-|15|TRBJ1-5|TRBV7-8
ASSLGLGQDINQPQH
>-|13|TRBJ1-4|TRBV7-9
ASSLAGVANEKLF
>few|13|TRBJ1-5|TRBV5-5
ASSGTGGNNQPQH
>once|13|TRBJ1-5|TRBV27
ASRTGPGFGQPQH
>-|13|TRBJ2-6|TRBV5-1
ASSPGTSGANVLT
>-|14|TRBJ2-7|TRBV11-2
ASSPIRGGSSYEQY
>-|13|TRBJ1-2|TRBV6-5
ASRTTGTGDYGYT